The present TCR beta chain was sequenced within a study of graft-versus-host responses after intestinal transplantation. This clone is medium-sized by share. CDR3 length: 13 amino acids. Germline values: CDR1 SQVTM, CDR2 ANQGSEA. With 5 bases clipped from V and 2 bases from J, the junction kept 3 bases outside the gene matches. The repertoire was sequenced with immunoSEQ multiplex PCR; TCRdb's copy has only in-frame clones and lacks some. This table holds about 8,900 clones, about 30% found once. Investigators plated 200,000 CFSE-labeled responder cells together with 200,000 irradiated stimulator cells labeled with violet dye.

The sequence was obtained from a human patient who was an organ donor for intestinal transplantation. Sequences were derived from alloreactive CD8+ T cells from a mixed lymphocyte reaction culture, sampled before transplantation. Subset: CFSE-low proliferating T cells sorted from approximately six-day pre-transplant mixed lymphocyte reaction (GvH or HvG direction). This sequence joins TRBV29-1 and TRBJ2-7; TRBD2 matches at 10 bases. The CDR3 nucleotides read TGCAGCGTTAGCGGGGGGGACACCTACGAGCAGTACTTC. Translation gives CSVSGGDTYEQYF.